One and the same sample provided the 13 T cell receptor beta chains below, sequenced in a study of follicular helper T cells after annual influenza vaccination. Method: immunoSEQ multiplex PCR; TCRdb's copy keeps in-frame clones and lacks some. The sample includes some 10,000 clones, roughly 80% of them seen just once. Indicated time point: 2015-2016 season, pre-vaccination. The source was CXCR5+ CD38- circulating T follicular helper cells from blood, collected on the day of influenza vaccination. The subset here: circulating Tfh, non-naive CD4+CXCR5+PD-1+ (ICOS+CD38+ or ICOS-CD38-). Receptors originate from an adult who received the influenza vaccine.

This chain joins TRBV5-1 and TRBJ1-4, with TRBD1 identical over 8 bases. This CDR3 comprises 14 residues. Unmatched junction bases numbered 8, after V lost 5 bases and J lost 8 bases. Germline CDR1 and CDR2: SGHRS and YFSETQ. The CDR3 nucleotides read TGCGCCAGCAGTAAACAGGGGGGAGAAGAAAAACTGTTTTTT. It yields the protein CASSKQGGEEKLFF.

The chain has TRBV14 and TRBJ2-5, with D perhaps TRBD2 (5 bases). The ends were cut back, 2 bases at V and 4 bases at J, with 14 bases in the middle. The CDR3 runs to 15 residues. The germline V gene encodes CDR1 SGHDN and CDR2 FVKESK. The CDR3 coding sequence is TGTGCCAGCAGCCAAAGGAAGGAGGCTGGAGAGACCCAGTACTTC. This encodes CASSQRKEAGETQYF.

The chain links TRBV7-2 to TRBJ2-1, with TRBD2 matching over 8 bases. Germline V gene sequence: CDR1 SGHTA, CDR2 FQGNSA. The CDR3 is 15 amino acids. V was pared by 0 bases and J by 7 bases, with 5 bases of the junction left unmatched. The chain's CDR3 is CASSLAVTSVNEQFF. The CDR3 DNA reads TGTGCCAGCAGCTTAGCGGTGACTAGCGTAAATGAGCAGTTCTTC.

The rearrangement joins TRBV5-1 to TRBJ1-1, with TRBD1 identical over 8 bases. V gave up 0 bases and J gave up 11 bases; unmatched junction bases: 6. The CDR3 runs 13 residues. Germline V gene data show CDR1 as SGHRS and CDR2 as YFSETQ. The CDR3 spells CASSLGQGFGAFF. The DNA for the CDR3 is TGCGCCAGCAGCTTGGGACAGGGGTTTGGTGCTTTCTTT.

This chain links TRBV10-3 with TRBJ1-6; weak D call: TRBD1 (5 bases). This CDR3 has 16 amino acids. Deletions cut 0 bases from V and 8 bases from J, with 14 bases between. Germline CDR1 reads ENHRY; CDR2 reads SYGVKD. The CDR3 DNA follows: TGTGCCATCAGTGAGTCCCGGGGGGGAGGGTATTCACCCCTCCACTTT. This codes for CAISESRGGGYSPLHF.

This chain links TRBV7-9 with TRBJ2-5; 16 bases map to TRBD2. The junction had 7 bases not matched to a gene; V was cut back by 5 bases and J by 4 bases. Germline values: CDR1 SEHNR, CDR2 FQNEAQ (reference sequence). The CDR3 consists of 17 residues. The chain's CDR3 is CASSPGTSGGAAETQYF. As DNA, the CDR3 is TGTGCCAGCAGCCCCGGGACTAGCGGGGGGGCGGCAGAGACCCAGTACTTC.

This clone was seen only once. This rearrangement joins TRBV19 to TRBJ2-3; TRBD2 aligns across 12 bases. CDR3 length: 14 residues. V lost 6 bases and J lost 4; bases outside the gene matches: 2. Looked up from germline, CDR1 is LNHDA and CDR2 is SQIVND (reference sequence). CDR3 nucleotides: TGTGCCAGTAGACTAGCGGGGGGAGCAGATACGCAGTATTTT. This sequence encodes CASRLAGGADTQYF.

This clone came up a few times. This chain connects TRBV19 to TRBJ1-1, with 7 bases matching TRBD1. Germline V gene data show CDR1 as LNHDA and CDR2 as SQIVND (reference sequence). This CDR3 contains 16 residues. V was clipped by 4 bases and J by 0 bases; unmatched bases: 8. CDR3 sequence: CASSTSTGQMNTEAFF. The DNA for the CDR3 is TGTGCCAGTAGTACCTCGACAGGGCAAATGAACACTGAAGCTTTCTTT. The whole variable domain, filled in from reference TRBV19 and TRBJ1-1, reads DGGITQSPKYLFRKEGQNVTLSCEQNLNHDAMYWYRQDPGQGLRLIYYSQIVNDFQKGDIAEGYSVSREKKESFPLTVTSAQKNPTAFYLCASSTSTGQMNTEAFFGQGTRLTVV.

This clone occurred a few times. V and J are TRBV15 and TRBJ1-4, with D unclear. Germline values: CDR1 LNHNV, CDR2 YYDKDF (reference sequence). This CDR3 is built from 15 residues. V shed 3 bases and J shed 4 bases, with 12 bases lying between them. CDR3 in amino acids: CATSRDGRNNEKLFF. CDR3 sequence (DNA): TGTGCCACCAGCAGGGATGGACGGAATAATGAAAAACTGTTTTTT.

CDR3 sequence reads: CASSSSGQDANEKLFF. CDR3 coding DNA: TGTGCCAGCAGTTCCTCAGGACAGGATGCTAATGAAAAACTGTTTTTT. This chain joins TRBV28 and TRBJ1-4; 7 bases line up with TRBD1. The CDR3 runs to 16 residues. Germline loops: CDR1 MDHEN, CDR2 SYDVKM. V lost 4 bases to trimming and J lost 3 bases; unmatched junction nucleotides: 8.

This clone appeared a single time. The genes are TRBV6-1 and TRBJ1-1, with D possibly being TRBD1 (5 bases). V lost 9 bases, J lost 7 bases, and 12 bases lay in between. The V gene's germline CDR1 is MNHNS and CDR2 SASEGT. This CDR3 contains 11 residues. The CDR3 is CASLGHIEAFF. CDR3 DNA: TGTGCCAGTCTAGGACACATTGAAGCTTTCTTT.

The chain links TRBV6-5 to TRBJ1-4, with no clear D. CDR3 length equals 12 residues. The V gene lost 6 bases and the J gene lost 3 bases, with 5 bases spanning the gap. CDR1 is MNHEY, CDR2 SVGAGI, per germline. CDR3 sequence: CASRGANEKLFF. The DNA of the CDR3 is TGTGCCAGCAGGGGAGCTAATGAAAAACTGTTTTTT.

The chain combines TRBV6-6 with TRBJ2-5; perhaps TRBD2 as D (5 bases). The CDR3 contains 11 residues. Trimming cost V 7 bases and J 10 bases, with 13 bases left between them. Germline V lookup: CDR1 MNHNY, CDR2 SVGAGI (reference sequence). The CDR3 DNA reads as TGTGCCAGCACTCTCGGGGTCGTCCAGTACTTC. Amino acids: CASTLGVVQYF.